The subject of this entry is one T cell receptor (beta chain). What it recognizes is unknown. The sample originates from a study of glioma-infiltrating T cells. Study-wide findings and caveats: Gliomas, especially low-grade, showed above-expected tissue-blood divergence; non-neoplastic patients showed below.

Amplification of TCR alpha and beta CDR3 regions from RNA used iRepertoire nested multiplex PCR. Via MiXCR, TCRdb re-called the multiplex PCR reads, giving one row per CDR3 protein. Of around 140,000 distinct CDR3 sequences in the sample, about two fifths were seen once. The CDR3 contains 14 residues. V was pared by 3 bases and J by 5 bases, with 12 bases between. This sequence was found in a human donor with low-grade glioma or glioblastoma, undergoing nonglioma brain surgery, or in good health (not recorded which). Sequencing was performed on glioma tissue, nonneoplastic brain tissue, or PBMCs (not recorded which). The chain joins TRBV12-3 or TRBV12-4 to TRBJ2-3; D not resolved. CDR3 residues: CASSLGTPRDTQYF. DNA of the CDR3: TGTGCCAGCAGTTTGGGCACTCCTAGAGATACGCAGTATTTT.